The 18 T cell receptor beta chains presented below share a single source sample, sequenced in a study of Ad26.COV2.S vaccination and SARS-CoV-2 variants. Sequencing used immunoSEQ multiplex PCR; TCRdb keeps in-frame clones, though not all of them. Of a few hundred thousand clones listed, about 92% are singletons. The treatment here: roughly 20 received Ad26.COV2.S at low or high dose, single or two shots; a few received placebo; per-sample allocation not given. Repertoires come from day 63 after the first vaccine or placebo injection. Sequenced here: peripheral blood, sampled in a trial of Ad26.COV2.S vaccine versus placebo. The receptor source for this set is a person between 18 and 65 years old who received the Ad26.COV2.S COVID-19 vaccine or a placebo.

This clone has only a few counts. The chain uses TRBV5-5 and TRBJ1-1; D is possibly TRBD1 (5 bases). The V gene lost 1 base and the J gene lost 2 bases, with 15 bases spanning the gap. This CDR3 spans 16 amino acids. Germline V gene sequence: CDR1 SGHKS, CDR2 YYEKEE (reference sequence). The chain's CDR3 is CASSLFIAGRNTEAFF. The CDR3 DNA is TGTGCCAGCAGCTTGTTTATCGCAGGGAGAAACACTGAAGCTTTCTTT.

This clone was seen more than once but under ten times. V is TRBV14 and J is TRBJ2-5; D ambiguous. The V gene's germline CDR1 is SGHDN and CDR2 FVKESK. The length of the CDR3 is 15 residues. The germline V and J ends were trimmed by 1 base and 2 bases, with 11 bases remaining between them. The CDR3 DNA sequence: TGTGCCAGCAGCCAAGGCCCTGGCCAACAAGAGACCCAGTACTTC. Its translation is CASSQGPGQQETQYF.

This sequence joins TRBV3-1 (or the pseudogene TRBV3-2) and TRBJ2-1; 13 positions agree with TRBD2. The CDR3 totals 17 residues. Germline assignment: CDR1 LGHDT and CDR2 YNNKEL (reference sequence). V lost 4 bases to trimming and J lost 6 bases; unmatched junction nucleotides: 9. The CDR3 sequence is CASSRGLAGVGGNEQFF. Written as DNA, the CDR3 is TGTGCCAGCAGCCGAGGACTAGCGGGAGTCGGCGGCAATGAGCAGTTCTTC.

The chain uses TRBV7-6 and TRBJ2-2; 7 bases are shared with TRBD1. Germline trimming cut 4 bases from V and 7 bases from J; bases unmatched to any gene: 15. The CDR3 length is 17 residues. In germline, CDR1 is SGHVS, CDR2 FNYEAQ. The CDR3 loop reads CASSSPKDRNVIGELFF. CDR3 bases: TGTGCCAGCAGCTCGCCGAAGGACAGGAACGTTATCGGGGAGCTGTTTTTT.

This rearrangement joins TRBV14 to TRBJ2-1, with 8 bases matching TRBD1. From germline, CDR1 is SGHDN and CDR2 FVKESK. V lost 6 bases, J lost 4 bases, and 2 bases stayed unmatched. The CDR3 has 13 residues. The CDR3: CASRGQEYNEQFF. The CDR3 region has the DNA TGTGCCAGCAGGGGACAGGAGTACAATGAGCAGTTCTTC.

The chain links TRBV27 to TRBJ2-2; D could derive from TRBD1 or TRBD2 (5 bases each). Germline CDR1 is MNHEY and CDR2 is SMNVEV (reference sequence). The V gene lost 3 bases and the J gene lost 4 bases, with 6 bases spanning the gap. The CDR3 covers 13 residues. The CDR3 is CASSFGGTGELFF. For the CDR3, the DNA is TGTGCCAGCAGTTTTGGGGGCACCGGGGAGCTGTTTTTT.

This rearrangement joins TRBV7-6 to TRBJ2-1; 12 positions match TRBD2. The CDR3 totals 17 residues. Trimming at V came to 4 bases and at J to 7 bases, leaving 11 bases not matched to a gene. Germline CDR1 SGHVS, CDR2 FNYEAQ. CDR3 nucleotides: TGTGCCAGCAGCTCCTCCTCCGGGACTAGCGGGCTAAATGAGCAGTTCTTC. This codes for CASSSSSGTSGLNEQFF.

This CDR3 reads CASSQRWAEAFF. The CDR3 DNA reads as TGTGCCAGCAGCCAACGTTGGGCCGAAGCTTTCTTT. This rearrangement joins TRBV3-1 (or the pseudogene TRBV3-2) to TRBJ1-1; D is ambiguous. Germline assignment: CDR1 LGHDT and CDR2 YNNKEL (reference sequence). The CDR3 spans 12 residues. The germline V and J ends were trimmed by 2 bases and 8 bases, with 9 bases remaining between them.

The chain has TRBV3-1 (or the pseudogene TRBV3-2) and TRBJ2-7, with TRBD1 matching 10 bases. Germline assignment: CDR1 LGHDT and CDR2 YNNKEL (reference sequence). The CDR3 covers 14 residues. V lost 5 bases to trimming and J lost 2 bases; unmatched junction nucleotides: 3. As DNA, the CDR3 is TGTGCCAGCAGCAAGGGACAGGGGACCTACGAGCAGTACTTC. This translates into CASSKGQGTYEQYF.

V is TRBV28 and J is TRBJ1-4; D is undetermined. This CDR3 region has 14 residues. Germline lookup yields CDR1 MDHEN and CDR2 SYDVKM. Trimming left V 5 bases short and J 0 bases short, with 7 bases between. In DNA form, the CDR3 reads TGTGCCAGCAGTATAACAGCAACTAATGAAAAACTGTTTTTT. Translating it yields CASSITATNEKLFF.

As concerns this clone: The junction differs from germline at one of its ends, possibly a read error. The chain is built from TRBV7-7 and TRBJ2-2, with TRBD2 matching over 8 bases. The CDR3 runs 17 residues. Germline-derived CDR1 and CDR2 are SSHAT and FNYEAQ (reference sequence). The CDR3 here is CASSLELAEANTGELFF. The CDR3 DNA reads as TGTGCTAGCAGCTTAGAACTAGCGGAGGCGAACACCGGGGAGCTGTTTTTT. Full variable domain (outside the CDR3, taken from reference TRBV7-7 and TRBJ2-2): GAGVSQSPRYKVTKRGQDVTLRCDPISSHATLYWYQQALGQGPEFLTYFNYEAQPDKSGLPSDRFSAERPEGSISTLTIQRTEQRDSAMYRCASSLELAEANTGELFFGEGSRLTVL.

The rearrangement links TRBV30 to TRBJ1-6; D uncertain. The CDR3 spans 13 residues. CDR1 GTSNPN and CDR2 SVGIG come from the germline V gene (reference sequence). V lost 3 bases and J 10 bases, leaving 13 bases between the germline ends. CDR3 in amino acids: CAWRVGISSPLHF. CDR3 coding DNA: TGTGCCTGGAGAGTGGGGATTAGCTCACCCCTCCACTTT.

The V gene is TRBV25-1, the J gene TRBJ1-4; TRBD1 might be the D (6 bases). V dropped 1 base and J dropped 8 bases, with 11 bases sitting between them. Germline loops: CDR1 MGHDK, CDR2 SYGVNS. CDR3 length equals 14 residues. CDR3 in amino acids: CASSELQGGEKLFF. In nucleotides, the CDR3 is TGTGCCAGCAGTGAATTACAGGGTGGGGAAAAACTGTTTTTT.

The chain couples TRBV28 to TRBJ2-2; TRBD1 might be the D (6 bases). V lost 5 bases, J lost 5 bases, and 9 bases lay in between. The V gene's germline CDR1 is MDHEN and CDR2 SYDVKM. The CDR3 covers 13 residues. The CDR3 loop reads CASSIRGTGELFF. The DNA for the CDR3 is TGTGCCAGCAGTATCAGGGGAACCGGGGAGCTGTTTTTT.

The chain couples TRBV30 to TRBJ2-2; maybe TRBD2 (6 bases). With 2 bases removed from V and 5 bases from J, the gap between germline ends came to 15 bases. Germline V gene sequence: CDR1 GTSNPN, CDR2 SVGIG (reference sequence). The CDR3 is made up of 15 amino acids. For the CDR3, the DNA is TGTGCCTGGAGTACACGGAGGGCCGGTACCGGGGAGCTGTTTTTT. It yields the protein CAWSTRRAGTGELFF. Complete variable domain (other parts from reference TRBV30 and TRBJ2-2): SQTIHQWPATLVQPVGSPLSLECTVEGTSNPNLYWYRQAAGRGLQLLFYSVGIGQISSEVPQNLSASRPQDRQFILSSKKLLLSDSGFYLCAWSTRRAGTGELFFGEGSRLTVL.

V is TRBV24-1 and J is TRBJ2-7; D is perhaps TRBD2 (6 bases). V was trimmed by 3 bases and J by 2 bases, leaving 19 bases between them. In germline, CDR1 is KGHDR, CDR2 SFDVKD. The CDR3 spans 17 residues. This CDR3 is CATSDPGLGGPPYEQYF. CDR3 DNA: TGTGCCACCAGTGATCCCGGACTGGGAGGTCCCCCCTACGAGCAGTACTTC.

This clone was seen a handful of times. V usage is TRBV2 and J usage is TRBJ1-3; D might be TRBD1 (5 bases). V was pared by 5 bases and J by 0 bases, with 14 bases between. Germline V CDR1 and CDR2: SNHLY, FYNNEI. The CDR3 sequence is 16 residues long. CDR3 nucleotide sequence: TGTGCCAGCAGTCCTCAGGAGGGGACCTCTGGAAACACCATATATTTT. Translation: CASSPQEGTSGNTIYF.

This clone has just one count. The V call is TRBV19, the J call TRBJ2-7, with a weak D call TRBD2 (5 bases). V lost 3 bases, J lost 3 bases, and 15 bases lay in between. The V gene's germline CDR1 is LNHDA and CDR2 SQIVND (reference sequence). The CDR3 is 15 residues long. Here the CDR3 reads CASSMGSGVLYEQYF. CDR3 coding DNA: TGTGCCAGTAGTATGGGGAGCGGCGTCCTCTACGAGCAGTACTTC.